These 28 T cell receptor beta chains were all obtained from the same sample, sequenced in a study of cytomegalovirus exposure and HLA in healthy donors. Primers: 60 Vbeta forward and 13 Jbeta reverse. Sequencing was performed with immunoSEQ multiplex PCR; in TCRdb, only in-frame clones are kept and a portion is missing. The table records about 250,000 clones, 92% of them present only once. Material for sequencing was PBMCs. The receptors originated from a girl under 10 years old in good health and CMV-seronegative.

The V call is TRBV27, the J call TRBJ1-1; a possible D gene is TRBD1 (6 bases). V was cut by 6 bases and J by 0 bases, with 14 bases left in between. This CDR3 comprises 15 residues. Germline V gene lookup returns CDR1 MNHEY and CDR2 SMNVEV (reference sequence). CDR3 in amino acids: CASRQSRGLNTEAFF. CDR3 nucleotide sequence: TGTGCCAGCAGGCAAAGCAGGGGCCTGAACACTGAAGCTTTCTTT.

This chain connects TRBV7-2 to TRBJ2-7, with D possibly matching TRBD2 (6 bases). Germline V lookup: CDR1 SGHTA, CDR2 FQGNSA. The CDR3 runs 13 residues. Deletions cut 8 bases from V and 1 base from J, with 12 bases between. The chain's CDR3 is CASEMGGSYEQYF. The CDR3 DNA is TGTGCCAGCGAAATGGGAGGTTCCTACGAGCAGTACTTC. The full variable domain, its missing parts supplied by reference TRBV7-2 and TRBJ2-7, is GAGVSQSPSNKVTEKGKDVELRCDPISGHTALYWYRQSLGQGLEFLIYFQGNSAPDKSGLPSDRFSAERTGGSVSTLTIQRTQQEDSAVYLCASEMGGSYEQYFGPGTRLTVT.

This clone was counted once. The chain is built from TRBV19 and TRBJ2-1, with 9 bases aligning to TRBD2. This CDR3 is 16 amino acids long. Looked up from germline, CDR1 is LNHDA and CDR2 is SQIVND (reference sequence). The junction had 4 bases not matched to a gene; V was cut back by 4 bases and J by 0 bases. The CDR3 nucleotides are TGTGCCAGTAGTAGGCGGGAGGGTAGCTCCTACAATGAGCAGTTCTTC. Protein product: CASSRREGSSYNEQFF.

The rearrangement joins TRBV4-1 to TRBJ2-7; 13 bases map to TRBD2. The junction had 9 bases not matched to a gene; V was cut back by 4 bases and J by 6 bases. CDR3 length: 16 residues. Germline V CDR1 and CDR2: MGHRA, YSYEKL. The CDR3: CASSRGGLAGDGEQYF. For the CDR3, the DNA is TGCGCCAGCAGCCGGGGCGGACTAGCGGGAGATGGCGAGCAGTACTTC.

The gene calls are TRBV28 and TRBJ1-1, with no clear D. Germline CDR1 MDHEN, CDR2 SYDVKM. This CDR3 spans 14 amino acids. V was pared by 6 bases and J by 3 bases, with 14 bases between. DNA of the CDR3: TGTGCCAGCAGCAAGCTCCCGGCGGACACTGAAGCTTTCTTT. The encoded protein is CASSKLPADTEAFF.

V is TRBV6-1 and J is TRBJ1-4; TRBD1 might be the D (6 bases). Germline V lookup: CDR1 MNHNS, CDR2 SASEGT. The CDR3 length is 13 residues. V was pared by 7 bases and J by 2 bases, with 8 bases between. The CDR3, as DNA: TGTGCCAGCACAGGGGTGACTAATGAAAAACTGTTTTTT. Translating gives CASTGVTNEKLFF.

V is TRBV5-1 and J is TRBJ1-2; 8 bases are a match to TRBD1. The germline gives CDR1 SGHRS, CDR2 YFSETQ. The V and J ends lost 5 bases and 4 bases, in that order; junction bases with no gene match: 4. The CDR3 length is 13 residues. CDR3 in amino acids: CASRDGTGYGYTF. In nucleotides, the CDR3 is TGCGCCAGCAGGGATGGGACAGGCTATGGCTACACCTTC. The whole variable domain, remainder taken from reference TRBV5-1 and TRBJ1-2, is KAGVTQTPRYLIKTRGQQVTLSCSPISGHRSVSWYQQTPGQGLQFLFEYFSETQRNKGNFPGRFSGRQFSNSRSEMNVSTLELGDSALYLCASRDGTGYGYTFGSGTRLTVV.

The chain employs TRBV28 and TRBJ1-1, with D possibly matching TRBD1 (5 bases). This CDR3 contains 12 residues. V lost 5 bases to trimming and J lost 6 bases, with 10 bases between them. From germline, CDR1 is MDHEN and CDR2 SYDVKM. In DNA, the CDR3 is TGTGCCAGCAGTCGCCGGGGGGCTGAAGCTTTCTTT. Protein product: CASSRRGAEAFF.

This rearrangement joins TRBV5-5 to TRBJ2-7; tentative D call: TRBD1 (7 bases). There are 14 residues in the CDR3. Trimming removed 0 bases from V and 5 bases from J, with 12 bases in between. CDR1 and CDR2 from the germline V gene are SGHKS and YYEKEE (reference sequence). The CDR3 DNA follows: TGTGCCAGCAGCTTGGGGCAGGGGGAGGACGAGCAGTACTTC. Translating it yields CASSLGQGEDEQYF.

The chain carries TRBV30 and TRBJ1-4; a possible D gene is TRBD1 (6 bases). V was cut by 2 bases and J by 8 bases, with 12 bases left in between. The CDR3 extends over 13 amino acids. Germline V gene sequence: CDR1 GTSNPN, CDR2 SVGIG (reference sequence). DNA for the CDR3: TGTGCCTGGAGTCACAGGGTTGGCGAAAAACTGTTTTTT. Amino acid sequence: CAWSHRVGEKLFF.

The chain couples TRBV19 to TRBJ1-1; D is perhaps TRBD1 (5 bases). CDR3 length equals 17 residues. Trimming left V 3 bases short and J 2 bases short, with 19 bases between. The V gene's germline CDR1 is LNHDA and CDR2 SQIVND (reference sequence). The CDR3 DNA reads as TGTGCCAGTAGTATCCCCCTTAGCAGGACAATCAACACTGAAGCTTTCTTT. Protein: CASSIPLSRTINTEAFF.

The chain has TRBV27 and TRBJ2-7, with D hard to call. Per the germline V gene, CDR1 is MNHEY and CDR2 is SMNVEV (reference sequence). This CDR3 region has 15 residues. V gave up 6 bases and J gave up 1 base, with 16 bases separating them. CDR3 DNA sequence: TGTGCCAGCAGGCCTAGAGAGGTAACGTCCTACGAGCAGTACTTC. This gives the protein CASRPREVTSYEQYF.

The chain joins TRBV2 to TRBJ2-7; D remains unclear. The CDR3 is made up of 10 amino acids. Germline CDR1 is SNHLY and CDR2 is FYNNEI. CDR3 nucleotides: TGTGCCAGCAGCGAAGCCTCCCCGTTCGTC. The encoded protein is CASSEASPFV.

The chain carries TRBV6-1 and TRBJ1-5; D is perhaps TRBD1 (6 bases). Trimming stripped 2 bases from V and 4 bases from J, with 18 bases between. CDR1 is MNHNS, CDR2 SASEGT, per germline. This CDR3 is 17 amino acids long. CDR3 protein: CASSEFGPGQKNQPQHF. CDR3 bases: TGTGCCAGCAGTGAATTCGGGCCGGGACAAAAGAATCAGCCCCAGCATTTT.

The chain employs TRBV28 and TRBJ1-6, with D tentatively TRBD1 (5 bases). Trimming took off 3 bases at V and 7 bases at J, with 16 bases between the two ends. Germline V CDR1 and CDR2: MDHEN, SYDVKM. CDR3 size: 16 residues. The CDR3 region is CASSFRWAGGNSPLHF. The CDR3 bases are TGTGCCAGCAGTTTTAGGTGGGCGGGGGGGAATTCACCCCTCCACTTT.

This clone was seen once. This chain links TRBV5-1 with TRBJ2-1; 7 positions match TRBD1. The V gene end was trimmed by 2 bases and the J gene end by 5 bases; junction bases not matched to a gene: 13. The CDR3 loop spans 17 amino acids. CDR1 is SGHRS, CDR2 YFSETQ, per germline. The CDR3 coding sequence is TGCGCCAGCAGCTTTGGTTCCCGGGACAGCTCTAACAATGAGCAGTTCTTC. Translation gives CASSFGSRDSSNNEQFF.

The chain carries TRBV5-6 and TRBJ2-3; no reliable D call. The V gene's germline CDR1 is SGHDT and CDR2 YYEEEE. This CDR3 spans 11 amino acids. The V gene lost 4 bases and the J gene lost 3 bases, with 3 bases spanning the gap. The CDR3 region is CASSLTDTQYF. For the CDR3, the DNA is TGTGCCAGCAGCCTGACAGATACGCAGTATTTT.

The CDR3 sequence is CAWSVRRTSSSYNSPLHF. CDR3 coding DNA: TGTGCCTGGAGTGTTCGTCGGACTTCTAGCTCCTATAATTCACCCCTCCACTTT. The chain uses TRBV30 and TRBJ1-6; D gene unclear. CDR3 size: 18 residues. Germline lookup yields CDR1 GTSNPN and CDR2 SVGIG (reference sequence). Trimming took off 0 bases at V and 0 bases at J, with 15 bases between the two ends.

This clone was seen a few times. The chain employs TRBV19 and TRBJ1-3; D remains ambiguous. The V gene lost 0 bases and the J gene lost 0 bases, with 9 bases spanning the gap. CDR1 and CDR2 (germline): LNHDA, SQIVND (reference sequence). The CDR3 sequence is 16 residues long. Written as DNA, the CDR3 is TGTGCCAGTAGTATAGAAGGCGGCTACTCTGGAAACACCATATATTTT. This gives the protein CASSIEGGYSGNTIYF.

The chain is built from TRBV7-2 and TRBJ2-3; a possible D gene is TRBD2 (6 bases). Germline V CDR1 and CDR2: SGHTA, FQGNSA. The CDR3 runs 16 residues. Trimming left V 0 bases short and J 0 bases short, with 10 bases between. The DNA for the CDR3 is TGTGCCAGCAGCTTAGCCCCCGGGACTAGCACAGATACGCAGTATTTT. Protein sequence: CASSLAPGTSTDTQYF.

This chain joins TRBV6-6 and TRBJ1-1; D unresolved. CDR1 is MNHNY and CDR2 is SVGAGI in the germline V gene (reference sequence). V gave up 2 bases and J gave up 4 bases, with 11 bases separating them. The CDR3 covers 14 residues. This chain's CDR3 is CASSYRAGGTEAFF. DNA for the CDR3: TGTGCCAGCAGTTACAGGGCCGGAGGCACTGAAGCTTTCTTT.

The sample holds a few counts of this clone. The rearrangement links TRBV7-9 to TRBJ1-4; 8 nucleotides match TRBD1. The J segment lost 7 bases and the V segment lost 2 bases, leaving 6 bases of the junction unmatched. Per the germline V gene, CDR1 is SEHNR and CDR2 is FQNEAQ (reference sequence). CDR3 size: 15 residues. The CDR3 loop is CASSLSTGGGEKLFF. For the CDR3, the DNA is TGTGCCAGCAGCTTAAGCACAGGGGGTGGTGAAAAACTGTTTTTT. Variable domain in full (rest from reference TRBV7-9 and TRBJ1-4): DTGVSQNPRHKITKRGQNVTFRCDPISEHNRLYWYRQTLGQGPEFLTYFQNEAQLEKSRLLSDRFSAERPKGSFSTLEIQRTEQGDSAMYLCASSLSTGGGEKLFFGSGTQLSVL.

The CDR3 spells CASSKRGAGTGDGDTEAFF. The CDR3 coding sequence is TGTGCCAGCAGCAAAAGGGGAGCCGGGACAGGGGACGGGGACACTGAAGCTTTCTTT. V is TRBV21-1 and J is TRBJ1-1; TRBD1 is taken as the D call from the table, unchecked against the DNA. TRBV21-1 is shown as a pseudogene. This CDR3 is 19 amino acids long.

This chain uses TRBV29-1 with TRBJ2-7; unclear D gene. The length of the CDR3 is 13 residues. V was cut by 3 bases and J by 6 bases, with 15 bases left in between. Germline CDR1 and CDR2: SQVTM and ANQGSEA. The CDR3 region is CSVDSETISEQYF. DNA of the CDR3: TGCAGCGTTGATTCCGAGACAATTTCCGAGCAGTACTTC.

The CDR3 DNA sequence: TGTGCCAGCAGCAGAGGACAGGACCTGGGGGGGGCCAACGTCCTGACTTTC. This codes for CASSRGQDLGGANVLTF. The chain recombines TRBV5-4 with TRBJ2-6, with 7 positions matching TRBD1. This CDR3 has 17 amino acids. The germline gives CDR1 SGHNT, CDR2 YYREEE (reference sequence). V dropped 4 bases and J dropped 4; count of bases not matched to a gene: 11.

The chain recombines TRBV13 with TRBJ2-1, with 8 bases lining up with TRBD2. The CDR3 loop spans 14 amino acids. With V trimmed by 5 bases and J by 6 bases, 6 bases remained unmatched. Per the germline V gene, CDR1 is PRHDT and CDR2 is FYEKMQ (reference sequence). CDR3 sequence reads: CASSPTRGGNEQFF. The CDR3 DNA sequence: TGTGCCAGCAGCCCTACCCGGGGGGGCAATGAGCAGTTCTTC.

This chain connects TRBV30 to TRBJ2-1; 14 nucleotides agree with TRBD2. Germline trimming cut 3 bases from V and 3 bases from J; bases unmatched to any gene: 10. The CDR3 extends over 18 amino acids. Germline CDR1 is GTSNPN and CDR2 is SVGIG (reference sequence). In DNA, the CDR3 is TGTGCCTGGAGCCGAGTTAGGACTAGCGGGGGGATCTACAATGAGCAGTTCTTC. Its protein product is CAWSRVRTSGGIYNEQFF.

The rearrangement uses TRBV7-6 and TRBJ2-1; 12 nucleotides align to TRBD1. The junction had 8 bases not matched to a gene; V was cut back by 5 bases and J by 0 bases. This CDR3 has 18 amino acids. Germline CDR1 reads SGHVS; CDR2 reads FNYEAQ. CDR3: CASSPGTGGLSSYNEQFF. In DNA, the CDR3 is TGTGCCAGCAGCCCTGGGACAGGGGGCCTGAGCTCCTACAATGAGCAGTTCTTC.